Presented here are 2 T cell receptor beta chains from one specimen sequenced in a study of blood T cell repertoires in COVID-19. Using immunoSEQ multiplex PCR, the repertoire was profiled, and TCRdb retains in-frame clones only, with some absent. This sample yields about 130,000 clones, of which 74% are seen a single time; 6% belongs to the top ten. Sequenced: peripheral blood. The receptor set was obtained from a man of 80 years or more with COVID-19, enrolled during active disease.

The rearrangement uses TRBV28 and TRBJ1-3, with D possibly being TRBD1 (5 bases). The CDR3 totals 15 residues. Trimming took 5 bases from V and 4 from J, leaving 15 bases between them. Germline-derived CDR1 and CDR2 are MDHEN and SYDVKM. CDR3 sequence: CASSPTQGVGNTIYF. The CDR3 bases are TGTGCCAGCAGTCCCACCCAAGGGGTCGGAAACACCATATATTTT.

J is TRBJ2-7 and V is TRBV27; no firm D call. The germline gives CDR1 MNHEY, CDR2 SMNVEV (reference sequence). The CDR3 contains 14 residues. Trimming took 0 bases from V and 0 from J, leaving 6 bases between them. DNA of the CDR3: TGTGCCAGCAGTTTATCGCACAGCTCCTACGAGCAGTACTTC. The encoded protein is CASSLSHSSYEQYF.